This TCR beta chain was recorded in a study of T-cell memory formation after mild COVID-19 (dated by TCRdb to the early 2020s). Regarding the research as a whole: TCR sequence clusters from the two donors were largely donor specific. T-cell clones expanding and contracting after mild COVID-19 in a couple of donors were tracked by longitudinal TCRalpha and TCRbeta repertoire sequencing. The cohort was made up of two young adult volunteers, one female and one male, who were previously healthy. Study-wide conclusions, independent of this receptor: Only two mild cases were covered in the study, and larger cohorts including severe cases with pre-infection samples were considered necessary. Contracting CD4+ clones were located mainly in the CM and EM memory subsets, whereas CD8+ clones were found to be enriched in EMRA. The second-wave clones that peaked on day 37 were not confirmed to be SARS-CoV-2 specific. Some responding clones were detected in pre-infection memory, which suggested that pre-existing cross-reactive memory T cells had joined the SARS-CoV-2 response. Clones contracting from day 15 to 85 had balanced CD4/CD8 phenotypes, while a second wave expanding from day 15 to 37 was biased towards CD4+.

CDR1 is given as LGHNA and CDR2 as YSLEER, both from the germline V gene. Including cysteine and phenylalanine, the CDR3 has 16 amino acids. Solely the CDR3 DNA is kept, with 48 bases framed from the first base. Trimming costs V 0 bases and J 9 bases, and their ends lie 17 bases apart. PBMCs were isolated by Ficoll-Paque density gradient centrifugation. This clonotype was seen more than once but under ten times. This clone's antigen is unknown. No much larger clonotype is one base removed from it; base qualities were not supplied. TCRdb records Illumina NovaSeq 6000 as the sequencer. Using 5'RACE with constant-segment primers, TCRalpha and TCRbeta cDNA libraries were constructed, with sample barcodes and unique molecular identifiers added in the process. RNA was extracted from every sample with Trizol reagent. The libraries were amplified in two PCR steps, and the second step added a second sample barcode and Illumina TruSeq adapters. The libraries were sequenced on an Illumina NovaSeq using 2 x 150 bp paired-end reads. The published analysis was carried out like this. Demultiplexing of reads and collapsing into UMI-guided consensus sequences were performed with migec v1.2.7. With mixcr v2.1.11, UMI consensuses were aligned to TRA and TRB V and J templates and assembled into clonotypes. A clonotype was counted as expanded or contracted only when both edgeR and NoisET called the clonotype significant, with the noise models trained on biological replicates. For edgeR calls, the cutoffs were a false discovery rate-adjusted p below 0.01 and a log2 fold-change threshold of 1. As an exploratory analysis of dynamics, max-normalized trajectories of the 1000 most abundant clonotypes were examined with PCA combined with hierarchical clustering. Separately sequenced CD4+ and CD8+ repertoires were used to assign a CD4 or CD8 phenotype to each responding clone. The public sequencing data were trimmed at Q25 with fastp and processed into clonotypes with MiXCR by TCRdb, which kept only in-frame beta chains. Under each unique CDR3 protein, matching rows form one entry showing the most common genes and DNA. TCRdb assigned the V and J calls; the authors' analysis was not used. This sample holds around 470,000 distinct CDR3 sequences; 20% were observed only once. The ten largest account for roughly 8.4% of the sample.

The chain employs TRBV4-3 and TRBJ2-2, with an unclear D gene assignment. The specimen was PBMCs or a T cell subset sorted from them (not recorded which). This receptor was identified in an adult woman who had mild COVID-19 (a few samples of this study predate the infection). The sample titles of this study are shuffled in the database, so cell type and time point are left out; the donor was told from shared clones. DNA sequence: TGCGCCAGCAGCCAAGATTCGGGTTCAGGTGGGAGGGAGCTGTTTTTT. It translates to CASSQDSGSGGRELFF.